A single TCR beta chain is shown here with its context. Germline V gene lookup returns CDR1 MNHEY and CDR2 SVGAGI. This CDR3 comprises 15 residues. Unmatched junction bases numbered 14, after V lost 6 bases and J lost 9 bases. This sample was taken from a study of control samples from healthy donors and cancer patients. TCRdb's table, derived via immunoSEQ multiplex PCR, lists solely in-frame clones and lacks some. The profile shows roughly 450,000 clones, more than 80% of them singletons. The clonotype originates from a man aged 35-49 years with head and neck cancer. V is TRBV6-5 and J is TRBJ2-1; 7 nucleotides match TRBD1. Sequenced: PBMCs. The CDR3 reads CASRSSGTERVEQFF. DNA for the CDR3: TGTGCCAGCAGATCCTCCGGGACAGAGAGAGTTGAGCAGTTCTTC.